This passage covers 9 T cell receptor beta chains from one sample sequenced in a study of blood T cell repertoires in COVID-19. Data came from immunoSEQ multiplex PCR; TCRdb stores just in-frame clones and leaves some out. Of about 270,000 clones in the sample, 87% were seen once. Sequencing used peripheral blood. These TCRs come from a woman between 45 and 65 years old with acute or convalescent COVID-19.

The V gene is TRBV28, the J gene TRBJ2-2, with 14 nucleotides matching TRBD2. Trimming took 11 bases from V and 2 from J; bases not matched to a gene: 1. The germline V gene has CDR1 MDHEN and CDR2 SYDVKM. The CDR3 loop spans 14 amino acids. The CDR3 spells CAGTSGSNTGELFF. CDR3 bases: TGTGCCGGGACTAGCGGGAGTAACACCGGGGAGCTGTTTTTT.

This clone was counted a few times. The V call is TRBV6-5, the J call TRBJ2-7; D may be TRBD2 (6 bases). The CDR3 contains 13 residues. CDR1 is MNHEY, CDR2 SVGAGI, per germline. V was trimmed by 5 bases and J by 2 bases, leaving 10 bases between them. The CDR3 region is CASSRGWAYEQYF. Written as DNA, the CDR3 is TGTGCCAGCAGTCGGGGGTGGGCCTACGAGCAGTACTTC.

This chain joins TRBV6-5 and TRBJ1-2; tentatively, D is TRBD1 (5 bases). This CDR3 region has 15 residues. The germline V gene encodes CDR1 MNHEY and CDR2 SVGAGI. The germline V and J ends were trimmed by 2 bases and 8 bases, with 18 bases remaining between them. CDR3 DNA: TGTGCCAGCAGTTACACTCTGTCTGCAGGGATCGGCTACACCTTC. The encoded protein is CASSYTLSAGIGYTF.

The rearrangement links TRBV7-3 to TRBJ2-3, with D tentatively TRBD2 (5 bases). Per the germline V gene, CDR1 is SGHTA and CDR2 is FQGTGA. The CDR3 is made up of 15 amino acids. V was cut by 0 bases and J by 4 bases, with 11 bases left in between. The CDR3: CASSLTTGNPDTQYF. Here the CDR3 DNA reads TGTGCCAGCAGCTTAACGACCGGGAACCCAGATACGCAGTATTTT.

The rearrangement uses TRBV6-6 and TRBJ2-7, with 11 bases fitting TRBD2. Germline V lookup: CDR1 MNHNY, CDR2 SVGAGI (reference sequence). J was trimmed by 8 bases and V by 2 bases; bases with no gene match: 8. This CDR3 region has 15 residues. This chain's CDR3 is CASSYLSGRALKQYF. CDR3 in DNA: TGTGCCAGCAGTTACCTTAGCGGGAGGGCCCTCAAGCAGTACTTC.

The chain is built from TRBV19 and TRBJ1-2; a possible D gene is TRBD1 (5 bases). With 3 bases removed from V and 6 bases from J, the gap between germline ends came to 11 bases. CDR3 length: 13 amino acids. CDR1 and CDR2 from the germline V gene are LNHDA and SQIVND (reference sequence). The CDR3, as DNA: TGTGCCAGTAGTATGTGGAAAGGGGATGGCTACACCTTC. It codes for CASSMWKGDGYTF.

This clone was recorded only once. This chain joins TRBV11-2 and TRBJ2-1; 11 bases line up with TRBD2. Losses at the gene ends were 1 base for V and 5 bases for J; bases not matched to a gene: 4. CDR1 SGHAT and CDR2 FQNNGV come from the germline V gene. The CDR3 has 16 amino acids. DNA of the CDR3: TGTGCCAGCAGCTTAGCCTCGGGACTAGCGGACAATGAGCAGTTCTTC. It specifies CASSLASGLADNEQFF.

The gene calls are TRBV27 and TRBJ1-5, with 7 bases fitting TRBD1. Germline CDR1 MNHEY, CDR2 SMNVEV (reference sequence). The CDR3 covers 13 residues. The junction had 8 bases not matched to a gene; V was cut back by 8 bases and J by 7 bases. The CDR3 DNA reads TGTGCCAGCGGACGGGACAGTAAGCAGCCCCAGCATTTT. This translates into CASGRDSKQPQHF.

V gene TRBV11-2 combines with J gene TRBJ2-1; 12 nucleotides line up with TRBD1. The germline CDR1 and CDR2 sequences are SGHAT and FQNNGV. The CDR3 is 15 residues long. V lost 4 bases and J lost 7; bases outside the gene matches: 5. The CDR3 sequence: CASSSGTGGFNEQFF. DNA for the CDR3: TGTGCCAGCAGCTCCGGGACAGGGGGCTTTAATGAGCAGTTCTTC.